These 23 T cell receptor beta chains were sequenced from one sample in a study of T cell responses to AZD1222 COVID-19 vaccine. This table comes from immunoSEQ multiplex PCR, and its TCRdb copy is limited to in-frame clones, with some not included. The table records under 150,000 clones, about 89% of them present only once. The sample was peripheral blood, taken on day 0 of MenACWY control vaccination. Every receptor here comes from an adult in good health.

This sequence joins TRBV29-1 and TRBJ1-4, with D possibly TRBD1 on 5 matching bases. The CDR3 totals 13 residues. V dropped 4 bases and J dropped 8 bases, with 14 bases sitting between them. The germline CDR1 and CDR2 sequences are SQVTM and ANQGSEA. CDR3 protein: CSVAMQGQEKLFF. CDR3 nucleotide sequence: TGCAGCGTTGCAATGCAGGGCCAGGAAAAACTGTTTTTT.

This clone has just a few counts. V and J are TRBV28 and TRBJ2-7; TRBD2 agrees at 10 bases. The CDR3 loop spans 14 amino acids. Germline V CDR1 and CDR2: MDHEN, SYDVKM. The ends lost 1 base at V and 7 bases at J; junction bases unmatched: 4. The chain's CDR3 is CASSLSAGGCEQYF. The DNA for the CDR3 is TGTGCCAGCAGTTTATCAGCGGGAGGGTGTGAGCAGTACTTC.

This clone was seen just once. The gene calls are TRBV7-8 and TRBJ1-1; D unclear. The CDR3 contains 13 residues. Germline loops: CDR1 SGHVS, CDR2 FQNEAQ. V was shortened by 6 bases and J by 1 base, with 9 bases between the two germline ends. CDR3 sequence reads: CASRLAGNTEAFF. CDR3 coding DNA: TGTGCCAGCAGACTAGCGGGGAACACTGAAGCTTTCTTT.

The chain joins TRBV30 to TRBJ1-4; D is ambiguous. CDR3 size: 13 residues. Per the germline V gene, CDR1 is GTSNPN and CDR2 is SVGIG (reference sequence). V lost 0 bases to trimming and J lost 6 bases, with 8 bases between them. In DNA form, the CDR3 reads TGTGCCTGGAGTGTAATGGCTGATGAAAAACTGTTTTTT. As protein: CAWSVMADEKLFF.

The chain has TRBV30 and TRBJ1-4; D gene uncertain. This CDR3 is built from 11 residues. Germline V gene data show CDR1 as GTSNPN and CDR2 as SVGIG (reference sequence). V dropped 5 bases and J dropped 3 bases, with 4 bases sitting between them. This CDR3 is CAWSSNEKLFF. The DNA for the CDR3 is TGTGCCTGGTCTTCTAATGAAAAACTGTTTTTT.

The genes are TRBV7-3 and TRBJ2-7; 14 nucleotides agree with TRBD2. The germline V gene has CDR1 SGHTA and CDR2 FQGTGA. Trimming at V came to 3 bases and at J to 6 bases, leaving 1 base not matched to a gene. The CDR3 length is 14 residues. The CDR3 sequence is CASSLGLAGVEQYF. For the CDR3, the DNA is TGTGCCAGCAGCTTGGGACTAGCGGGAGTCGAGCAGTACTTC.

The gene calls are TRBV5-1 and TRBJ2-5, with TRBD1 identical over 7 bases. There are 15 residues in the CDR3. After removal of 2 bases from V and 5 bases from J, the junction contained 9 bases not matched to a gene. Germline values: CDR1 SGHRS, CDR2 YFSETQ. The CDR3 sequence: CASSLIEGARETQYF. CDR3 nucleotides: TGCGCCAGCAGCTTAATTGAGGGGGCGAGGGAGACCCAGTACTTC. Full variable domain (rest looked up from reference TRBV5-1 and TRBJ2-5): KAGVTQTPRYLIKTRGQQVTLSCSPISGHRSVSWYQQTPGQGLQFLFEYFSETQRNKGNFPGRFSGRQFSNSRSEMNVSTLELGDSALYLCASSLIEGARETQYFGPGTRLLVL.

The V and J genes are TRBV2 and TRBJ2-1; TRBD2 matches 9 bases. The ends lost 2 bases at V and 7 bases at J; junction bases unmatched: 6. The CDR3 is made up of 15 amino acids. Germline V lookup: CDR1 SNHLY, CDR2 FYNNEI. The CDR3 DNA follows: TGTGCCAGCAGTGAATTAGCGGGAGTAGGTAATGAGCAGTTCTTC. Encoded protein: CASSELAGVGNEQFF. Complete variable domain (other parts from reference TRBV2 and TRBJ2-1): EPEVTQTPSHQVTQMGQEVILRCVPISNHLYFYWYRQILGQKVEFLVSFYNNEISEKSEIFDDQFSVERPDGSNFTLKIRSTKLEDSAMYFCASSELAGVGNEQFFGPGTRLTVL.

V and J are TRBV18 and TRBJ1-1; TRBD1 matches 9 bases. The CDR3 loop spans 15 amino acids. Trimming cost V 2 bases and J 2 bases; bases outside gene matches: 3. Germline CDR1 is KGHSH and CDR2 is LQKENI. The CDR3 bases are TGTGCCAGCTCACCAAAACAGGGGGCCAACACTGAAGCTTTCTTT. It is translated as CASSPKQGANTEAFF. Variable domain in full (rest from reference TRBV18 and TRBJ1-1): NAGVMQNPRHLVRRRGQEARLRCSPMKGHSHVYWYRQLPEEGLKFMVYLQKENIIDESGMPKERFSAEFPKEGPSILRIQQVVRGDSAAYFCASSPKQGANTEAFFGQGTRLTVV.

This chain links TRBV12-3 or TRBV12-4 with TRBJ2-7; D unclear. The CDR3 is made up of 13 amino acids. Trimming removed 6 bases at V and 2 bases at J, with 11 bases between. In DNA, the CDR3 is TGTGCCAGCAGCCCAGGACGAGCCTACGAGCAGTACTTC. Translation: CASSPGRAYEQYF.

This chain links TRBV12-3 or TRBV12-4 with TRBJ1-4; D ambiguous. This CDR3 is 12 amino acids long. V was clipped by 6 bases and J by 7 bases, with 9 bases between them. The CDR3, as DNA: TGTGCCAGCAGACGGGATGGTGAAAAACTGTTTTTT. Its translation: CASRRDGEKLFF.

This clone was recorded once. The rearrangement links TRBV6-1 to TRBJ2-7, with 13 bases fitting TRBD2. V was clipped by 2 bases and J by 3 bases; unmatched bases: 1. The germline CDR1 and CDR2 sequences are MNHNS and SASEGT. The CDR3 covers 15 residues. The CDR3 DNA sequence: TGTGCCAGCAGTGAACGACTAGCGGGAGGCTACGAGCAGTACTTC. As protein: CASSERLAGGYEQYF.

This chain links TRBV29-1 with TRBJ1-1; D uncertain. The V gene lost 4 bases and the J gene lost 4 bases, with 4 bases spanning the gap. CDR3 length equals 10 residues. In germline, CDR1 is SQVTM, CDR2 ANQGSEA. The CDR3 reads CSVGATEAFF. CDR3 bases: TGCAGCGTTGGGGCCACTGAAGCTTTCTTT.

The chain couples TRBV12-3 or TRBV12-4 to TRBJ1-2; TRBD1 is a possible D gene (5 bases). The CDR3 is made up of 13 amino acids. V lost 3 bases and J lost 0, with 5 bases in between. CDR3 DNA sequence: TGTGCCAGCAGTTTGACAGCTAACTATGGCTACACCTTC. It encodes CASSLTANYGYTF.

This clone was detected only a few times. V and J are TRBV23-1 and TRBJ1-2; D ambiguous. TRBV23-1 is identified as an open reading frame with a role that is uncertain. CDR3 length: 14 amino acids. V was clipped by 1 base and J by 4 bases, with 10 bases between them. The CDR3 DNA sequence: TGCGCCAGCAGTCAATTCGTCTGTTCCTATGGCTACACCTTC. This codes for CASSQFVCSYGYTF.

In this sample, this clone turned up once. This chain connects TRBV28 to TRBJ1-3; 8 nucleotides align to TRBD1. The CDR3 totals 16 residues. The germline V gene encodes CDR1 MDHEN and CDR2 SYDVKM. Germline trimming cut 3 bases from V and 3 bases from J; bases unmatched to any gene: 7. CDR3 region: CASSFLDRGGGNTIYF. CDR3 bases: TGTGCCAGCAGTTTCCTAGACAGGGGAGGTGGAAACACCATATATTTT.

J is TRBJ2-5 and V is TRBV11-2; a weak D match, TRBD1 (5 bases). CDR1 and CDR2 from the germline V gene are SGHAT and FQNNGV. This CDR3 has 13 residues. Trimming left V 5 bases short and J 2 bases short, with 9 bases between. The DNA of the CDR3 is TGTGCCAGCAGCGTGGGGCAGCAAGAGACCCAGTACTTC. This gives the protein CASSVGQQETQYF.

The gene calls are TRBV27 and TRBJ1-6, with TRBD1 matching 9 bases. The junction had 6 bases not matched to a gene; V was cut back by 2 bases and J by 7 bases. The CDR3 length is 16 residues. Germline values: CDR1 MNHEY, CDR2 SMNVEV (reference sequence). This chain's CDR3 is CASSLGGTGMNSPLHF. The CDR3 nucleotides read TGTGCCAGCAGTTTAGGGGGGACAGGGATGAATTCACCCCTCCACTTT.

This chain joins TRBV11-1 and TRBJ1-1; D remains unclear. This CDR3 has 13 residues. V was clipped by 3 bases and J by 0 bases, with 5 bases between them. Germline values: CDR1 SGHAT, CDR2 FQDESV (reference sequence). CDR3 nucleotide sequence: TGTGCCAGCAGCTTCGCGATGAACACTGAAGCTTTCTTT. Translation: CASSFAMNTEAFF.

The chain recombines TRBV5-4 with TRBJ2-1; 7 nucleotides match TRBD1. Trimming removed 3 bases from V and 6 bases from J; junction bases left unmatched: 6. The germline V gene has CDR1 SGHNT and CDR2 YYREEE (reference sequence). There are 14 residues in the CDR3. The CDR3 sequence is CASSSKTGVNEQFF. In DNA form, the CDR3 reads TGTGCCAGCAGCTCCAAAACAGGGGTCAATGAGCAGTTCTTC.

This chain connects TRBV10-3 to TRBJ2-7; 15 bases fit TRBD2. CDR3 size: 19 residues. CDR1 ENHRY and CDR2 SYGVKD come from the germline V gene. The V and J ends lost 0 bases and 3 bases, in that order; junction bases with no gene match: 9. In DNA, the CDR3 is TGTGCCATCAGTGAGTCCACGGGACTAGCGGGAGGAAAGAGCTACGAGCAGTACTTC. Its protein is CAISESTGLAGGKSYEQYF.

The chain is built from TRBV2 and TRBJ2-1; TRBD1 matches 12 bases. CDR1 and CDR2 from the germline V gene are SNHLY and FYNNEI. The CDR3 extends over 15 amino acids. V was pared by 8 bases and J by 5 bases, with 7 bases of the junction left unmatched. In DNA, the CDR3 is TGTGCCAGCCGACTCGGGACAGGGGGCAACAATGAGCAGTTCTTC. This gives the protein CASRLGTGGNNEQFF. Together with reference TRBV2 and TRBJ2-1, the CDR3 gives the full variable domain: EPEVTQTPSHQVTQMGQEVILRCVPISNHLYFYWYRQILGQKVEFLVSFYNNEISEKSEIFDDQFSVERPDGSNFTLKIRSTKLEDSAMYFCASRLGTGGNNEQFFGPGTRLTVL.

The chain employs TRBV19 and TRBJ1-1, with D maybe TRBD1 (5 bases). Trimming left V 3 bases short and J 1 base short, with 15 bases between. The CDR3 has 16 amino acids. Germline V CDR1 and CDR2: LNHDA, SQIVND (reference sequence). The CDR3 sequence is CASSIPYGHANTEAFF. CDR3 bases: TGTGCCAGTAGTATCCCCTATGGACACGCGAACACTGAAGCTTTCTTT.